A single sample gave rise to the 24 T cell receptor beta chains below, sequenced in a study of graft-versus-host responses after intestinal transplantation (dated by TCRdb to the early 2020s). These receptors' antigens are unknown. This specimen's time point label, interpreted: cells obtained before transplantation from donor or recipient. The protocol used for the library was the immunoSEQ multiplex PCR assay. TCRdb holds this immuneACCESS table with in-frame rearrangements only. Some clones are missing; in checked studies, unresolved V genes explain under half, and the rest has no known cause. Here the sample has around 99,000 clones; approximately 90% occur a single time. Less than 0.85% of the sample belongs to the ten largest clones. Source: unstimulated CD4+ T cells sorted from spleen or lymph node cells, taken before transplant. The receptors here all came from a human donor who was the organ donor for an intestinal transplant.

The V and J genes are TRBV7-2 and TRBJ2-3; a possible D gene is TRBD2 (6 bases). Trimming pared 5 bases from V and 4 bases from J, leaving 10 bases between. Looked up from germline, CDR1 is SGHTA and CDR2 is FQGNSA. The CDR3 spans 13 residues. The DNA of the CDR3 is TGTGCCAGCAGCCCTCGACTAGCAGATACGCAGTATTTT. It is translated as CASSPRLADTQYF.

The chain couples TRBV15 to TRBJ2-6; TRBD1 is a possible D gene (6 bases). V was cut by 1 base and J by 0 bases, with 13 bases left in between. The CDR3 spans 18 residues. Germline V gives CDR1 LNHNV, CDR2 YYDKDF (reference sequence). This CDR3 is CATSRGGTTLSGANVLTF. The CDR3 DNA follows: TGTGCCACCAGCAGAGGAGGGACAACTCTCTCTGGGGCCAACGTCCTGACTTTC.

CDR3 in amino acids: CASSESRAMGSSEQYF. CDR3 bases: TGCGCCAGCAGTGAGTCGAGGGCTATGGGATCTAGCGAGCAGTACTTC. The chain combines TRBV10-2 with TRBJ2-7; tentative D call: TRBD2 (5 bases). The CDR3 extends over 16 amino acids. Germline CDR1 is WSHSY and CDR2 is SAAADI. Trimming left V 0 bases short and J 6 bases short, with 18 bases between.

This clone appeared a single time. The rearrangement uses TRBV5-4 and TRBJ1-3; D is undetermined. Trimming cost V 2 bases and J 0 bases, with 9 bases left between them. The CDR3 length is 15 residues. Germline CDR1 SGHNT, CDR2 YYREEE (reference sequence). The CDR3 sequence is CASSLQHLSGNTIYF. The CDR3 coding sequence is TGTGCCAGCAGCTTACAACACCTCTCTGGAAACACCATATATTTT.

This clone appeared a few times. This chain joins TRBV10-3 and TRBJ1-5; D call uncertain. V was trimmed by 2 bases and J by 0 bases, leaving 2 bases between them. CDR3 size: 13 residues. Germline CDR1 ENHRY, CDR2 SYGVKD. The CDR3 bases are TGTGCCATCAGTGAGCATAGCAATCAGCCCCAGCATTTT. It specifies CAISEHSNQPQHF.

The chain recombines TRBV4-1 with TRBJ2-5; 9 nucleotides align to TRBD1. There are 16 residues in the CDR3. In germline, CDR1 is MGHRA, CDR2 YSYEKL. Germline trimming cut 4 bases from V and 7 bases from J; bases unmatched to any gene: 13. In DNA, the CDR3 is TGCGCCAGCAGCCGGGCGGGACAGGGAGGCGTCAGGACCCAGTACTTC. Encoded protein: CASSRAGQGGVRTQYF.

The chain combines TRBV6-1 with TRBJ1-2; TRBD1 might be the D (5 bases). CDR3 length: 15 residues. Germline V gene data show CDR1 as MNHNS and CDR2 as SASEGT. V was cut by 1 base and J by 8 bases, with 17 bases left in between. Here the CDR3 reads CASSEDYAGLRGYTF. For the CDR3, the DNA is TGTGCCAGCAGTGAAGACTATGCAGGGCTTCGGGGCTACACCTTC.

The chain recombines TRBV7-9 with TRBJ2-3, with 15 nucleotides matching TRBD2. Germline V gives CDR1 SEHNR, CDR2 FQNEAQ (reference sequence). J lost 5 bases, V lost 11 bases, and 5 bases had no gene match. The length of the CDR3 is 14 residues. CDR3 DNA sequence: TGTGCCGCGGGGACTAGCGGGGGGCTAGATACGCAGTATTTT. This sequence encodes CAAGTSGGLDTQYF.

The gene calls are TRBV15 and TRBJ1-3, with D possibly matching TRBD1 (5 bases). V lost 0 bases, J lost 1 base, and 7 bases lay in between. This CDR3 spans 15 amino acids. Per germline, CDR1 LNHNV and CDR2 YYDKDF (reference sequence). In DNA form, the CDR3 reads TGTGCCACCAGCAGAGATCAGGGATCTGGAAACACCATATATTTT. This translates into CATSRDQGSGNTIYF.

This clone has a handful of counts. Here the CDR3 reads CASSWDRGREQYF. The CDR3 nucleotides read TGTGCCAGCAGCTGGGACAGGGGCCGGGAGCAGTACTTC. The chain is built from TRBV7-8 and TRBJ2-7; TRBD1 agrees at 10 bases. The germline V gene has CDR1 SGHVS and CDR2 FQNEAQ. The ends lost 4 bases at V and 7 bases at J; junction bases unmatched: 4. The CDR3 runs to 13 residues.

The chain carries TRBV6-1 and TRBJ2-3; 10 bases agree with TRBD2. After removal of 9 bases from V and 4 bases from J, the junction contained 7 bases not matched to a gene. CDR1 is MNHNS and CDR2 is SASEGT in the germline V gene. The CDR3 is made up of 14 amino acids. This CDR3 is CASSTGLAADTQYF. CDR3 in DNA: TGTGCCAGTTCAACTGGACTAGCGGCAGATACGCAGTATTTT.

The table lists this clone with a count of one. The V call is TRBV6-5, the J call TRBJ2-1; 11 nucleotides line up with TRBD2. The V segment lost 4 bases and the J segment 5 bases; nucleotides outside the gene matches: 7. The CDR3 consists of 16 residues. Germline-derived CDR1 and CDR2 are MNHEY and SVGAGI. Here the CDR3 reads CASSLAGGSFNNEQFF. CDR3 coding DNA: TGTGCCAGCAGTTTAGCGGGGGGGTCCTTTAACAATGAGCAGTTCTTC.

The chain carries TRBV7-8 and TRBJ1-4; possibly TRBD1 for D (5 bases). The germline CDR1 and CDR2 sequences are SGHVS and FQNEAQ. Trimming removed 2 bases from V and 1 base from J, with 11 bases in between. There are 16 residues in the CDR3. The CDR3 reads CASSLSWTITNEKLFF. CDR3 bases: TGTGCCAGCAGCTTATCCTGGACAATAACTAATGAAAAACTGTTTTTT.

The CDR3, as DNA: TGTGCCAGCAGTCAAGCCAACTATGGCTACACCTTC. It codes for CASSQANYGYTF. The gene calls are TRBV6-5 and TRBJ1-2; D is undetermined. This CDR3 is 12 amino acids long. Trimming left V 5 bases short and J 2 bases short, with 6 bases between. Germline assignment: CDR1 MNHEY and CDR2 SVGAGI.

The rearrangement uses TRBV11-2 and TRBJ1-4; D is unresolved. In germline, CDR1 is SGHAT, CDR2 FQNNGV. V shed 5 bases and J shed 8 bases, with 9 bases lying between them. The CDR3 loop spans 12 amino acids. The CDR3, as DNA: TGTGCCAGCAGCCCGGAAAAGGAAAAACTGTTTTTT. This translates into CASSPEKEKLFF.

The chain carries TRBV30 and TRBJ1-2, with 7 bases that match TRBD1. The CDR3 contains 11 residues. V lost 1 base, J lost 7 bases, and 0 bases stayed unmatched. CDR1 is GTSNPN, CDR2 SVGIG, per germline (reference sequence). CDR3 DNA: TGTGCCTGGAGTGGACAGGGTGGCTACACCTTC. It yields the protein CAWSGQGGYTF.

This chain joins TRBV27 and TRBJ1-1; TRBD1 matches 8 bases. Germline-derived CDR1 and CDR2 are MNHEY and SMNVEV (reference sequence). The CDR3 runs 13 residues. Trimming removed 8 bases from V and 5 bases from J; junction bases left unmatched: 7. CDR3 sequence: CASARDRRTEAFF. The CDR3 nucleotides read TGTGCCAGCGCACGGGACAGGAGAACTGAAGCTTTCTTT.

The chain carries TRBV4-1 and TRBJ2-7; weak D call: TRBD1 (6 bases). The CDR3 extends over 16 amino acids. Germline V CDR1 and CDR2: MGHRA, YSYEKL. V was trimmed by 3 bases and J by 2 bases, leaving 17 bases between them. CDR3 amino acids: CASSQDDRLPTYEQYF. The CDR3 nucleotides are TGCGCCAGCAGCCAGGACGACAGGCTACCCACCTACGAGCAGTACTTC.

The chain couples TRBV4-2 to TRBJ2-7; TRBD2 agrees at 13 bases. Trimming removed 1 base from V and 6 bases from J; junction bases left unmatched: 0. The CDR3 is 14 amino acids. Germline V gene sequence: CDR1 LGHNA, CDR2 YNFKEQ. Written as DNA, the CDR3 is TGTGCCAGCAGCCAAGGGACTAGCGGGAGCGAGCAGTACTTC. Its translation: CASSQGTSGSEQYF.

The chain uses TRBV6-5 and TRBJ1-1; 7 nucleotides match TRBD1. This CDR3 comprises 12 residues. Germline lookup yields CDR1 MNHEY and CDR2 SVGAGI. The junction had 4 bases not matched to a gene; V was cut back by 0 bases and J by 12 bases. Here the CDR3 reads CASSYSTGETFF. The CDR3 DNA reads TGTGCCAGCAGTTACTCCACAGGGGAAACTTTCTTT.

Turning to this clone: Germline and junction disagree at one end, which may indicate a read error. Distinct nucleotide sequences in the sample also encode this CDR3. This sequence joins TRBV9 and TRBJ2-7; TRBD2 matches at 7 bases. CDR3 size: 16 residues. Germline CDR1 SGDLS, CDR2 YYNGEE. As DNA, the CDR3 is TGTGCCAGCAGCCCCCGGGGAGGGAGCAGAGCCTACGAGCAGTATTTC. Amino acid sequence: CASSPRGGSRAYEQYF. Looking up the rest from reference TRBV9 and TRBJ2-7 gives the full variable domain: DSGVTQTPKHLITATGQRVTLRCSPRSGDLSVYWYQQSLDQGLQFLIQYYNGEERAKGNILERFSAQQFPDLHSELNLSSLELGDSALYFCASSPRGGSRAYEQYFGPGTRLTVT.

As concerns this clone: Other DNA sequences of this sample code for an identical CDR3. V is TRBV4-1 and J is TRBJ2-1; 13 nucleotides line up with TRBD2. The CDR3 totals 19 residues. Looked up from germline, CDR1 is MGHRA and CDR2 is YSYEKL. After removal of 4 bases from V and 0 bases from J, the junction contained 9 bases not matched to a gene. The CDR3 coding sequence is TGCGCCAGCAGCCTAAGACTAGCGGGGGGTCTGATCTCCTACAATGAGCAGTTCTTC. It codes for CASSLRLAGGLISYNEQFF.

The genes are TRBV9 and TRBJ1-5, with a weak D call TRBD1 (5 bases). CDR1 and CDR2 from the germline V gene are SGDLS and YYNGEE. The CDR3 spans 13 residues. V lost 0 bases, J lost 7 bases, and 8 bases lay in between. CDR3 loop: CASSVDGTQPQHF. For the CDR3, the DNA is TGTGCCAGCAGCGTAGACGGGACGCAGCCCCAGCATTTT.

The rearrangement uses TRBV14 and TRBJ2-1; D remains ambiguous. V was shortened by 4 bases and J by 8 bases, with 9 bases between the two germline ends. The germline CDR1 and CDR2 sequences are SGHDN and FVKESK. This CDR3 region has 12 residues. CDR3 DNA sequence: TGTGCCAGCAGCCCTCGATGGGATGAGCAGTTCTTC. Amino acid sequence: CASSPRWDEQFF.